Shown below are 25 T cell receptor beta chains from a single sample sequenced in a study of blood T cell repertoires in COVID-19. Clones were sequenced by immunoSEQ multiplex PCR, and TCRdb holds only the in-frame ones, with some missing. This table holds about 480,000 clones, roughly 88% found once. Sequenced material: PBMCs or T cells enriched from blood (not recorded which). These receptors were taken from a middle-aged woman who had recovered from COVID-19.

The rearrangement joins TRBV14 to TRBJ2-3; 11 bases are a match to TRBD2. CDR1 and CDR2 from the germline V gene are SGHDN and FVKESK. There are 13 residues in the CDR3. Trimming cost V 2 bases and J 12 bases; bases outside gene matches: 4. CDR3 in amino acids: CASSQQLAGAQYF. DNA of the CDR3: TGTGCCAGCAGCCAACAACTAGCGGGAGCCCAGTATTTT.

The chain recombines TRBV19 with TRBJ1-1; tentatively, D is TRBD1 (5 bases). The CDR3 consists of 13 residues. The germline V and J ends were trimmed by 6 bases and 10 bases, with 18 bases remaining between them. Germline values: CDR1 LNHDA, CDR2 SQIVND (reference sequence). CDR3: CASRPPGGVGAFF. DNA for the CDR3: TGTGCCAGTAGACCACCGGGGGGAGTTGGAGCTTTCTTT.

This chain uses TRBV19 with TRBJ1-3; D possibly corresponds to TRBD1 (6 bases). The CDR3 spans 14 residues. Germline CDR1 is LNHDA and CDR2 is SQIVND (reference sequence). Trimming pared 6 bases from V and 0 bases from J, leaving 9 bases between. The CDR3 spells CASRGHYSGNTIYF. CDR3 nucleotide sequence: TGTGCCAGTAGGGGACACTACTCTGGAAACACCATATATTTT.

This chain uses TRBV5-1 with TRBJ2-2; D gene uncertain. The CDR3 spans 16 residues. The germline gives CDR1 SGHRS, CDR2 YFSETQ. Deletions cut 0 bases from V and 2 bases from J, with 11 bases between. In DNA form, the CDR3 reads TGCGCCAGCAGCTTGGTGGTTGCAGGTAACACCGGGGAGCTGTTTTTT. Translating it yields CASSLVVAGNTGELFF.

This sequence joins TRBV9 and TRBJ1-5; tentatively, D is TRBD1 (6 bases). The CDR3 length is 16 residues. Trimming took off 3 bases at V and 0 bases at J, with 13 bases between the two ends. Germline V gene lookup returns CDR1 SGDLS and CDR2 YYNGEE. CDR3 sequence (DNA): TGTGCCAGCAGCGCCGTGGACAGCTATAGCAATCAGCCCCAGCATTTT. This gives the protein CASSAVDSYSNQPQHF.

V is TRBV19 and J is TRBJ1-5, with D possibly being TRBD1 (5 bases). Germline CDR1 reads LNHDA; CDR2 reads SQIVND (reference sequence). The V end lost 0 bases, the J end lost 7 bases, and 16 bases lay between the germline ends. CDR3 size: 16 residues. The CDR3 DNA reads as TGTGCCAGTAGTATAGATCGTTACAGGTTAGAACAGCCCCAGCATTTT. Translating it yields CASSIDRYRLEQPQHF.

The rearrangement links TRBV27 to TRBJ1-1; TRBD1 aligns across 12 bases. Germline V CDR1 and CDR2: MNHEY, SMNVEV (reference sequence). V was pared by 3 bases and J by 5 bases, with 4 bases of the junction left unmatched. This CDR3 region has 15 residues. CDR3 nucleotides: TGTGCCAGCAGTTTTAGGGACAGGGGGCGAACTGAAGCTTTCTTT. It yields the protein CASSFRDRGRTEAFF.

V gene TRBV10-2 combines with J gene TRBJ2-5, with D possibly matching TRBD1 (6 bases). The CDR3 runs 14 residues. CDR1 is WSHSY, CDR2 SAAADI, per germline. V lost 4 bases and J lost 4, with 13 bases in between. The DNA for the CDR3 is TGCGCCAGCAGTGTGGCAGGGGTTCGAGAGACCCAGTACTTC. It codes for CASSVAGVRETQYF.

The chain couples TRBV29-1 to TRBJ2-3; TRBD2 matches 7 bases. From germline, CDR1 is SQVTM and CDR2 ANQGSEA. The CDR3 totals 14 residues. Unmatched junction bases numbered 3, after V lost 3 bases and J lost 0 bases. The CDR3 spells CSVETSRSTDTQYF. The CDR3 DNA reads TGCAGCGTTGAGACTAGCAGAAGCACAGATACGCAGTATTTT.

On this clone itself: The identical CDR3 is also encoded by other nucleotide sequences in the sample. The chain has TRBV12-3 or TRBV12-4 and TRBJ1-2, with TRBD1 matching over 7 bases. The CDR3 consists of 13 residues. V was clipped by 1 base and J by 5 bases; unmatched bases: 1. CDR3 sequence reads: CASSLGQGYGYTF. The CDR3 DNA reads TGTGCCAGCAGTTTAGGACAGGGATATGGCTACACCTTC.

CDR3: CASSLISEQYF. The CDR3 bases are TGTGCCAGCAGCCTTATATCCGAGCAGTACTTC. The chain has TRBV11-1 and TRBJ2-7; D is unresolved. CDR3 length: 11 amino acids. Germline CDR1 is SGHAT and CDR2 is FQDESV (reference sequence). Between the trimmed V and J ends, which lost 5 bases and 6 bases, there was a span of 8 bases.

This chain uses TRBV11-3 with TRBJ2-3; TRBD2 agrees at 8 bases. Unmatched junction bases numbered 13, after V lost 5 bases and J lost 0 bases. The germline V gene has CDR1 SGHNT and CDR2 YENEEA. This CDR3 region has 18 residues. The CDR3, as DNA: TGTGCCAGCAGCCCGCGACTAGCGTACGACCCTAGCACAGATACGCAGTATTTT. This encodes CASSPRLAYDPSTDTQYF.

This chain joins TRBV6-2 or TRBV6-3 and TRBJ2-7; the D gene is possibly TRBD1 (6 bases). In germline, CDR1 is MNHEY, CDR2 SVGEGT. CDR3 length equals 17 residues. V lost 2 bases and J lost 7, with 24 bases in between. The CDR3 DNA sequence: TGTGCCAGCAGTTACGACCTATCAGGGGCAAATCGTTATGAGCAGTACTTC. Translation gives CASSYDLSGANRYEQYF.

The CDR3 DNA is TGTGCCAGCAGCTTAGTGTCAGGGTATGGTGGCTACACCTTC. It encodes CASSLVSGYGGYTF. The genes are TRBV7-8 and TRBJ1-2; a possible D gene is TRBD1 (5 bases). The CDR3 has 14 amino acids. Trimming shortened V by 1 base and J by 7 bases, and 13 bases separated the two germline ends. Germline CDR1 and CDR2: SGHVS and FQNEAQ.

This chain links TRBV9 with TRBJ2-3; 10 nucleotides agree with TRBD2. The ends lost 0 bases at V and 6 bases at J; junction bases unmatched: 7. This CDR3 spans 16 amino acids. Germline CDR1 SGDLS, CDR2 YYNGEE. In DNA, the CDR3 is TGTGCCAGCAGCGTAGGCAGCGGGAGGGCCCTTGATACGCAGTATTTT. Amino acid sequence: CASSVGSGRALDTQYF.

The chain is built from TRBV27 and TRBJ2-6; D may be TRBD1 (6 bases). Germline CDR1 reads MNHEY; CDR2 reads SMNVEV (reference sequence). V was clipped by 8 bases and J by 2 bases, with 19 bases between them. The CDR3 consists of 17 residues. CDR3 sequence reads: CASSRINGQTGANVLTF. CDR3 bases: TGTGCCAGCTCACGAATCAACGGACAGACTGGGGCCAACGTCCTGACTTTC.

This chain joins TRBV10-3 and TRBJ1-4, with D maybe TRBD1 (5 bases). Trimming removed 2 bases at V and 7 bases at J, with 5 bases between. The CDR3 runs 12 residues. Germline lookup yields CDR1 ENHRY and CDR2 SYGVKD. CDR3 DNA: TGTGCCATCAGTGAGGACAGTGAAAAACTGTTTTTT. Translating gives CAISEDSEKLFF.

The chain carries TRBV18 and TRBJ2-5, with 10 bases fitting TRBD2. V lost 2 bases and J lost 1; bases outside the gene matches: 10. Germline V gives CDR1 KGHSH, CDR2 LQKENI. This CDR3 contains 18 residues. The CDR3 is CASSPIEVSGRGQETQYF. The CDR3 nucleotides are TGTGCCAGCTCACCAATAGAAGTGAGCGGGAGGGGCCAAGAGACCCAGTACTTC.

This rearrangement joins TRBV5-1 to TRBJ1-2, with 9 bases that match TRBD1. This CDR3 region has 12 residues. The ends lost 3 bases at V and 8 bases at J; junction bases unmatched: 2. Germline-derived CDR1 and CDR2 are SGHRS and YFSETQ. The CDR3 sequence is CASSSDRGGYTF. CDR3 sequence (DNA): TGCGCCAGCAGCTCGGACAGGGGCGGCTACACCTTC.

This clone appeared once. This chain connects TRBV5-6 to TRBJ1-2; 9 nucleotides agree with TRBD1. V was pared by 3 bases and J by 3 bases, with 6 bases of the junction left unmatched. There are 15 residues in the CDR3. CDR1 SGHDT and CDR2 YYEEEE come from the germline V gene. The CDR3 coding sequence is TGTGCCAGCAGCTGGGGGGACAGGGCGGACTATGGCTACACCTTC. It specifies CASSWGDRADYGYTF.

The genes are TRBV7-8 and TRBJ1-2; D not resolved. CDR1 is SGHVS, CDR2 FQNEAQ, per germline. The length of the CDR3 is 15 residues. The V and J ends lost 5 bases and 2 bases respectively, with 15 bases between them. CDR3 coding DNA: TGTGCCAGCAGCACCTCCGTTGAGAGGAACTATGGCTACACCTTC. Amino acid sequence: CASSTSVERNYGYTF.

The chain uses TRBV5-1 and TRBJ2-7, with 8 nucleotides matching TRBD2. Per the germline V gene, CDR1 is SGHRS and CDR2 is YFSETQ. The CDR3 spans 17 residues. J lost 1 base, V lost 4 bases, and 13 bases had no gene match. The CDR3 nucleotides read TGCGCCAGCAGCCCGGCGGGCCTAAGCGGGGGATCCTACGAGCAGTACTTC. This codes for CASSPAGLSGGSYEQYF.

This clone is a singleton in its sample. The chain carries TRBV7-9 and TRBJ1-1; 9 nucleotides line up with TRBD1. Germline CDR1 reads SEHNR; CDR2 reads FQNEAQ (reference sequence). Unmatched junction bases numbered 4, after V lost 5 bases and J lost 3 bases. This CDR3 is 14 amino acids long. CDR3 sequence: CASSARQGDTEAFF. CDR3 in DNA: TGTGCCAGCAGCGCCCGACAGGGGGACACTGAAGCTTTCTTT.

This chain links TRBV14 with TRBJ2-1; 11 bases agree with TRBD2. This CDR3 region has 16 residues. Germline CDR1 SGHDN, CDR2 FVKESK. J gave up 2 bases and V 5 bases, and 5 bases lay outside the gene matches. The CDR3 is CASSGGTSGAYNEQFF. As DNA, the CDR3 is TGTGCCAGCAGCGGCGGGACTAGCGGTGCCTACAATGAGCAGTTCTTC.

DNA of the CDR3: TGTGCCAGCAGCCCGCCGGGACTAGGGCAGTTCTTC. Residues: CASSPPGLGQFF. This chain links TRBV9 with TRBJ2-1; 8 bases line up with TRBD2. The CDR3 loop spans 12 amino acids. In germline, CDR1 is SGDLS, CDR2 YYNGEE. Unmatched junction bases numbered 6, after V lost 4 bases and J lost 12 bases.